This TCR beta chain was sequenced for a study of Ad26.COV2.S vaccination and SARS-CoV-2 variants. Background on the study: Intramuscular Ad26.COV2.S at 5x10^10 or 1x10^11 viral particles. Points from the study as a whole: After vaccination, substantial breadth of spike-specific CD8+ and CD4+ responses was reported. Analyses that measured TCR breadth and depth may have underestimated total T cell responses.

V lost 2 bases and J lost 6, with 9 bases in between. The germline V gene has CDR1 SGHDT and CDR2 YYEEEE. The CDR3 extends over 13 amino acids. This clone was seen only once. Its antigen is unknown. Described treatment: roughly 20 received Ad26.COV2.S at low or high dose, single or two shots; 5 received placebo; per-sample allocation not given. Repertoires come from day 63 after the first vaccine or placebo injection. Only in-frame clones appear in the TCRdb table, and some are missing; sequencing was by immunoSEQ multiplex PCR. The repertoire holds about 370,000 clones, with around 85% as singletons. The specimen comprised peripheral blood, sampled in a trial of Ad26.COV2.S vaccine versus placebo. The TCR sequence derives from a person aged 18-60 years who received the Ad26.COV2.S COVID-19 vaccine or a placebo. This chain links TRBV5-6 with TRBJ1-5; D call uncertain. The CDR3: CASSLGSLQPQHF. CDR3 in DNA: TGTGCCAGCAGCTTAGGCAGTCTTCAGCCCCAGCATTTT.